The 28 T cell receptor beta chains in this list originate from one sample, sequenced in a study of control samples from healthy donors and cancer patients. Repertoires were generated with immunoSEQ multiplex PCR, while TCRdb's copy carries only in-frame clones and drops some. The table shows about 89,000 clones, with approximately 86% occurring only once. Sequenced material: blood. The receptors come from a man aged 25-40 years in good health.

J is TRBJ1-3 and V is TRBV19; weak D call: TRBD1 (6 bases). V was trimmed by 6 bases and J by 0 bases, leaving 9 bases between them. The CDR3 contains 14 residues. From germline, CDR1 is LNHDA and CDR2 SQIVND (reference sequence). The CDR3 sequence: CASRTGHSGNTIYF. As DNA, the CDR3 is TGTGCCAGTAGGACAGGCCACTCTGGAAACACCATATATTTT. Filled out from reference TRBV19 and TRBJ1-3, the complete variable domain reads DGGITQSPKYLFRKEGQNVTLSCEQNLNHDAMYWYRQDPGQGLRLIYYSQIVNDFQKGDIAEGYSVSREKKESFPLTVTSAQKNPTAFYLCASRTGHSGNTIYFGEGSWLTVV.

The chain is built from TRBV5-1 and TRBJ2-7, with 10 bases that match TRBD1. The germline CDR1 and CDR2 sequences are SGHRS and YFSETQ. V lost 0 bases to trimming and J lost 5 bases; unmatched junction nucleotides: 5. The CDR3 length is 15 residues. Written as DNA, the CDR3 is TGCGCCAGCAGCTTGGGACAGGGGGCGGTAAACGAGCAGTACTTC. It is translated as CASSLGQGAVNEQYF.

The chain carries TRBV5-1 and TRBJ2-1; weak D call: TRBD2 (5 bases). V shed 3 bases and J shed 5 bases, with 18 bases lying between them. This CDR3 has 16 residues. Germline V gene sequence: CDR1 SGHRS, CDR2 YFSETQ. In nucleotides, the CDR3 is TGCGCCAGCAGCTCGTCGTGGGCGGGCATAAACAATGAGCAGTTCTTC. Residues: CASSSSWAGINNEQFF.

This clone was detected ten times or more. The genes are TRBV27 and TRBJ1-6, with 8 bases aligning to TRBD1. There are 15 residues in the CDR3. CDR1 and CDR2 from the germline V gene are MNHEY and SMNVEV (reference sequence). V lost 6 bases to trimming and J lost 7 bases; unmatched junction nucleotides: 8. CDR3 region: CASRSRTGWNSPLHF. The CDR3 region has the DNA TGTGCCAGCAGATCTCGGACAGGGTGGAATTCACCCCTCCACTTT.

This rearrangement joins TRBV5-4 to TRBJ1-6; D gene uncertain. CDR1 and CDR2 from the germline V gene are SGHNT and YYREEE (reference sequence). The length of the CDR3 is 14 residues. The V and J ends lost 1 base and 14 bases respectively, with 16 bases between them. This CDR3 is CASSLSGGLRALHF. The CDR3 DNA reads TGTGCCAGCAGCTTGAGTGGAGGGCTAAGGGCCCTCCACTTT.

V gene TRBV2 combines with J gene TRBJ2-3; weak D call: TRBD2 (5 bases). Germline CDR1 reads SNHLY; CDR2 reads FYNNEI. V lost 8 bases and J 2 bases, leaving 17 bases between the germline ends. CDR3 length: 15 amino acids. The DNA for the CDR3 is TGTGCCAGCTCCCGCCTAGCAGCCCACACAGATACGCAGTATTTT. Its translation: CASSRLAAHTDTQYF.

The gene calls are TRBV18 and TRBJ1-2, with D perhaps matching TRBD1 (5 bases). This CDR3 has 15 amino acids. Trimming stripped 3 bases from V and 4 bases from J, with 15 bases between. The germline gives CDR1 KGHSH, CDR2 LQKENI. CDR3 nucleotide sequence: TGTGCCAGCTCACCCTCTCCGGACAAAGGCTATGGCTACACCTTC. Translation: CASSPSPDKGYGYTF.

The J gene is TRBJ2-7, the V gene TRBV7-2; no firm D call. V gave up 5 bases and J gave up 2 bases, with 7 bases separating them. CDR1 and CDR2 (germline): SGHTA, FQGNSA. This CDR3 is 12 amino acids long. The CDR3 here is CASSPRAYEQYV. The CDR3 region has the DNA TGTGCCAGCAGCCCCAGAGCCTACGAGCAGTACGTC.

V gene TRBV5-1 combines with J gene TRBJ2-3; D might be TRBD2 (6 bases). The CDR3 contains 16 residues. CDR1 is SGHRS, CDR2 YFSETQ, per germline. The germline V and J ends were trimmed by 6 bases and 2 bases, with 19 bases remaining between them. The CDR3 reads CASIVEQGGNTDTQYF. DNA of the CDR3: TGCGCCAGCATCGTAGAGCAGGGCGGGAACACAGATACGCAGTATTTT. The full variable domain, its missing parts supplied by reference TRBV5-1 and TRBJ2-3, is KAGVTQTPRYLIKTRGQQVTLSCSPISGHRSVSWYQQTPGQGLQFLFEYFSETQRNKGNFPGRFSGRQFSNSRSEMNVSTLELGDSALYLCASIVEQGGNTDTQYFGPGTRLTVL.

V usage is TRBV5-4 and J usage is TRBJ1-2, with 8 nucleotides matching TRBD1. Germline CDR1 is SGHNT and CDR2 is YYREEE (reference sequence). The CDR3 covers 16 residues. The trim removed 0 bases at V and 5 bases at J, leaving 9 bases unmatched. CDR3 sequence (DNA): TGTGCCAGCAGCTTGGTCCCGACAGGGGTCGATTATGGCTACACCTTC. It yields the protein CASSLVPTGVDYGYTF.

J is TRBJ2-7 and V is TRBV7-8; 7 positions agree with TRBD1. This CDR3 region has 15 residues. The V gene end was trimmed by 0 bases and the J gene end by 3 bases; junction bases not matched to a gene: 5. Per the germline V gene, CDR1 is SGHVS and CDR2 is FQNEAQ. CDR3 coding DNA: TGTGCCAGCAGCTTAGCTGGGACAGTGGACTACGAGCAGTACGTC. Amino acid sequence: CASSLAGTVDYEQYV.

The chain has TRBV25-1 and TRBJ1-2, with 10 bases fitting TRBD1. The CDR3 is 15 amino acids. The trim removed 4 bases at V and 2 bases at J, leaving 4 bases unmatched. CDR1 is MGHDK, CDR2 SYGVNS, per germline. The chain's CDR3 is CASSGRTGGNYGYTF. In DNA, the CDR3 is TGTGCCAGCAGTGGAAGGACAGGGGGGAACTATGGCTACACCTTC.

The chain joins TRBV5-1 to TRBJ2-3; D perhaps matches TRBD2 (6 bases). Germline CDR1 is SGHRS and CDR2 is YFSETQ. The CDR3 contains 16 residues. With 0 bases removed from V and 3 bases from J, the gap between germline ends came to 14 bases. The CDR3 nucleotides are TGCGCCAGCAGCTTGGTCGGGGGTGCAAGGACAGATACGCAGTATTTT. This encodes CASSLVGGARTDTQYF.

The chain is built from TRBV11-2 and TRBJ2-3; D ambiguous. CDR3 size: 15 residues. The germline V gene has CDR1 SGHAT and CDR2 FQNNGV. V was trimmed by 1 base and J by 0 bases, leaving 8 bases between them. The CDR3 DNA follows: TGTGCCAGCAGCTTAGGCGGCCCTAGCACAGATACGCAGTATTTT. It translates to CASSLGGPSTDTQYF.

In this sample, this clone turned up once. This rearrangement joins TRBV6-5 to TRBJ2-5; 8 bases align to TRBD2. CDR3 size: 14 residues. Germline CDR1 is MNHEY and CDR2 is SVGAGI. J lost 1 base, V lost 6 bases, and 4 bases had no gene match. As DNA, the CDR3 is TGTGCCAGCAGATCCCGGGGGGGCCAAGAGACCCAGTACTTC. Amino acid sequence: CASRSRGGQETQYF.

The V call is TRBV5-8, the J call TRBJ2-1, with D perhaps TRBD1 (6 bases). V shed 2 bases and J shed 4 bases, with 13 bases lying between them. Germline V lookup: CDR1 SGHTS, CDR2 YDEGEE. CDR3 length: 15 residues. CDR3: CASSLPGTSYNEQFF. CDR3 bases: TGTGCCAGCAGCTTACCCGGGACAAGTTACAATGAGCAGTTCTTC.

The CDR3 sequence: CASSVGQGLSSGNTIYF. CDR3 coding DNA: TGTGCCAGCAGCGTAGGACAGGGACTGAGCTCTGGAAACACCATATATTTT. This chain links TRBV9 with TRBJ1-3; 7 nucleotides agree with TRBD1. The V segment lost 0 bases and the J segment 0 bases; nucleotides outside the gene matches: 6. The CDR3 is made up of 17 amino acids. From germline, CDR1 is SGDLS and CDR2 YYNGEE.

The chain recombines TRBV28 with TRBJ2-5; the match to TRBD1 covers 10 bases. CDR3 length: 15 residues. V trimming: 3 bases; J trimming: 5 bases; junction bases outside the gene matches: 6. Germline loops: CDR1 MDHEN, CDR2 SYDVKM. The CDR3 is CASSFGTGDTETQYF. CDR3 coding DNA: TGTGCCAGCAGTTTCGGGACAGGGGATACTGAGACCCAGTACTTC.

The chain employs TRBV12-5 and TRBJ1-4; no definite D call. The CDR3 length is 15 residues. Germline V gene lookup returns CDR1 LGHNT and CDR2 FRNRAP. V dropped 0 bases and J dropped 7 bases, with 12 bases sitting between them. The CDR3 here is CASGLVLGRTEKLFF. The CDR3 DNA is TGTGCTAGTGGTTTGGTACTGGGCAGGACTGAAAAACTGTTTTTT.

The rearrangement links TRBV9 to TRBJ1-1; tentative D call: TRBD1 (6 bases). Trimming shortened V by 4 bases and J by 4 bases, and 17 bases separated the two germline ends. The CDR3 runs to 15 residues. Germline CDR1 and CDR2: SGDLS and YYNGEE. The DNA of the CDR3 is TGTGCCAGCAGCCGGGACACTAAATTGGGCACTGAAGCTTTCTTT. Translation: CASSRDTKLGTEAFF.

The chain employs TRBV6-5 and TRBJ1-5; D not resolved. V gave up 8 bases and J gave up 3 bases, with 8 bases separating them. Germline lookup yields CDR1 MNHEY and CDR2 SVGAGI. This CDR3 is 12 amino acids long. CDR3 sequence: CASGRPNQPQHF. CDR3 sequence (DNA): TGTGCCAGCGGACGACCCAATCAGCCCCAGCATTTT.

The chain links TRBV4-2 to TRBJ2-2, with D unresolved. Trimming shortened V by 5 bases and J by 0 bases, and 10 bases separated the two germline ends. Germline V gene sequence: CDR1 LGHNA, CDR2 YNFKEQ. CDR3 size: 15 residues. This CDR3 reads CASSSDPANTGELFF. The CDR3 nucleotides read TGTGCCAGCAGCAGCGACCCCGCGAACACCGGGGAGCTGTTTTTT.

The J gene is TRBJ1-2, the V gene TRBV7-9; D possibly corresponds to TRBD1 (5 bases). This CDR3 has 17 residues. Trimming took 5 bases from V and 4 from J, leaving 23 bases between them. The V gene's germline CDR1 is SEHNR and CDR2 FQNEAQ (reference sequence). Here the CDR3 DNA reads TGTGCCAGCAGCCCCCAAGGGGTTGGAGGGATCGGCTATGGCTACACCTTC. The encoded protein is CASSPQGVGGIGYGYTF. The full variable domain, rest sourced from reference TRBV7-9 and TRBJ1-2, is DTGVSQNPRHKITKRGQNVTFRCDPISEHNRLYWYRQTLGQGPEFLTYFQNEAQLEKSRLLSDRFSAERPKGSFSTLEIQRTEQGDSAMYLCASSPQGVGGIGYGYTFGSGTRLTVV.

In DNA, the CDR3 is TGTGCCAGCAGAGAGACAGGGCATCTCACTGAAGCTTTCTTT. This translates into CASRETGHLTEAFF. V gene TRBV6-4 combines with J gene TRBJ1-1; 7 bases are shared with TRBD1. CDR1 MRHNA and CDR2 SNTAGT come from the germline V gene. The CDR3 is 14 amino acids. The trim removed 6 bases at V and 4 bases at J, leaving 8 bases unmatched.

The chain recombines TRBV7-9 with TRBJ2-5; TRBD1 matches at 8 bases. Germline V lookup: CDR1 SEHNR, CDR2 FQNEAQ (reference sequence). The V and J ends lost 5 bases and 5 bases, in that order; junction bases with no gene match: 7. This CDR3 has 14 residues. The CDR3 sequence is CASSQTGVGETQYF. The CDR3, as DNA: TGTGCCAGCAGCCAGACAGGGGTCGGGGAGACCCAGTACTTC. The whole variable domain, remainder taken from reference TRBV7-9 and TRBJ2-5, is DTGVSQNPRHKITKRGQNVTFRCDPISEHNRLYWYRQTLGQGPEFLTYFQNEAQLEKSRLLSDRFSAERPKGSFSTLEIQRTEQGDSAMYLCASSQTGVGETQYFGPGTRLLVL.

This clone was picked up one time. This chain joins TRBV7-9 and TRBJ2-1, with TRBD2 matching 9 bases. Germline V gene sequence: CDR1 SEHNR, CDR2 FQNEAQ (reference sequence). Trimming removed 1 base from V and 6 bases from J; junction bases left unmatched: 4. CDR3 length equals 15 residues. The CDR3 reads CASSLGAGGSNEQFF. CDR3 DNA: TGTGCCAGCAGCTTAGGAGCGGGGGGATCCAATGAGCAGTTCTTC.

The rearrangement joins TRBV24-1 to TRBJ1-1; possible D gene TRBD1, 5 bases. Germline CDR1 KGHDR, CDR2 SFDVKD. V lost 7 bases and J 4 bases, leaving 12 bases between the germline ends. CDR3 length: 13 residues. The CDR3 sequence: CATSRSGGTEAFF. CDR3 nucleotides: TGTGCCACCAGCCGTTCTGGGGGCACTGAAGCTTTCTTT.

This clone was seen only once. CDR3 sequence reads: CASSKRDPRNEQFF. The CDR3 nucleotides are TGTGCCAGCAGCAAAAGGGATCCTAGGAATGAGCAGTTCTTC. The chain uses TRBV21-1 and TRBJ2-1. TRBV21-1 constitutes a pseudogene. The CDR3 contains 14 residues.